The 21 T cell receptor delta chains in this list originate from one sample, sequenced in a study of gamma-delta T cells after stem cell transplantation. TCRdb reapplied CATT to the RT-PCR reads. The sample has some 1,300 delta-chain clones, around 18% seen once; the top ten hold under 35%. Source material: gamma-delta T cells. These receptors all come from a human donor. It is not recorded whose cells these are; they may come from a transplant donor.

About this clone: It is likely a read error: a sequence one base away is far more abundant. As DNA, the CDR3 is TGTGCCCGTGACACCGGTACTGGGGGATACTTAACTAGCTCCTGGGACACCCGACAGATGTTTTTC. As protein: CARDTGTGGYLTSSWDTRQMFF. The chain links TRDV2 to TRDJ3; 12 positions agree with TRDD3. The CDR3 is 22 amino acids. Germline values: CDR1 GEAIGNYY, CDR2 EKD.

Concerning this clone: This DNA translates differently at residue 9 from the TCRdb protein, which is that of a much larger clone; a read error is likely, and the protein shown is the DNA's own translation. The CDR3 region has the DNA TGTGCCTGTGACACGTGGTCCAACGCCGATAAACTCATCTTT. This codes for CACDTWSNADKLIF. This chain uses TRDV2 with TRDJ1; no clear D gene. Trimming left V 1 base short and J 3 bases short, with 11 bases between. The V gene's germline CDR1 is GEAIGNYY and CDR2 EKD. The CDR3 has 14 amino acids.

This clone has more than one count but fewer than ten. The protein that TCRdb holds for this DNA derives from a much larger clone and differs from the translated DNA at residue 5, which likely indicates a read error; the protein shown here is translated from the DNA. The rearrangement uses TRDV2 and TRDJ1; no definite D call. Germline loops: CDR1 GEAIGNYY, CDR2 EKD. This CDR3 comprises 16 residues. V was trimmed by 3 bases and J by 1 base, leaving 17 bases between them. CDR3 nucleotides: TGTGCCTGTGACGCCGTCTCCCCCCCTGCCACCGATAAACTCATCTTT. Translating gives CACDAVSPPATDKLIF.

This clone is deemed medium-sized. V usage is TRDV1 and J usage is TRDJ1; 11 bases are a match to TRDD3. The CDR3 spans 21 residues. CDR1 TSWWSYY and CDR2 QGS come from the germline V gene. The J segment lost 4 bases and the V segment lost 2 bases, leaving 21 bases of the junction unmatched. The CDR3 sequence: CALGERRPSYESWGILDKLIF. The DNA for the CDR3 is TGTGCTCTTGGGGAAAGAAGGCCTTCCTACGAATCCTGGGGGATACTCGATAAACTCATCTTT.

Details on this clone: This could be a read error, since a much larger clone is one nucleotide away. This rearrangement joins TRDV1 to TRDJ1; 7 bases match TRDD3. V gave up 1 base and J gave up 2 bases; unmatched junction bases: 34. The CDR3 runs 25 residues. In germline, CDR1 is TSWWSYY, CDR2 QGS. The CDR3: CALGEPLVGSIMLGANPEETDKLIF. DNA of the CDR3: TGTGCTCTTGGGGAACCCCTAGTCGGGTCCATCATGCTGGGGGCCAATCCCGAGGAAACCGATAAACTCATCTTT.

The V call is TRDV2, the J call TRDJ1, with 13 bases aligning to TRDD3. V lost 4 bases, J lost 8 bases, and 18 bases stayed unmatched. The CDR3 contains 18 residues. In germline, CDR1 is GEAIGNYY, CDR2 EKD. This CDR3 is CACDPIDPVLGDTSKLIF. DNA for the CDR3: TGTGCCTGTGATCCAATCGATCCAGTACTGGGGGATACGAGCAAACTCATCTTT.

Relative to its sample, this clone is large (0.1 to 1%). The chain uses TRDV2 and TRDJ1; TRDD3 matches at 12 bases. V was clipped by 3 bases and J by 3 bases; unmatched bases: 13. The germline CDR1 and CDR2 sequences are GEAIGNYY and EKD. This CDR3 has 18 amino acids. The CDR3: CACDPIATTGGYPDKLIF. The CDR3 DNA is TGTGCCTGTGACCCTATCGCCACTACTGGGGGATACCCCGATAAACTCATCTTT.

Notes on this clone: The DNA translation disagrees with the TCRdb protein at residue 7, so the protein in this description comes from the DNA. V usage is TRDV2 and J usage is TRDJ1, with TRDD3 identical over 8 bases. The length of the CDR3 is 19 residues. V shed 0 bases and J 0 bases; nucleotides not matched to a gene: 14. Germline V gene lookup returns CDR1 GEAIGNYY and CDR2 EKD. CDR3 sequence reads: CACDTFDAGGHKYTDKLIF. As DNA, the CDR3 is TGTGCCTGTGACACCTTTGATGCTGGGGGACATAAGTACACCGATAAACTCATCTTT.

The sample holds a few counts of this clone. This may stem from a read error, because a much larger clone lies one nucleotide away. The CDR3 coding sequence is TGTGCCTGTGACACCTTTCCGACTGGGGGACATCCGGATAAACCCATCTTT. Its protein product is CACDTFPTGGHPDKPIF. This chain connects TRDV2 to TRDJ1; 9 bases agree with TRDD3. The CDR3 has 17 amino acids. Germline V gene lookup returns CDR1 GEAIGNYY and CDR2 EKD.

To note about this clone: A far larger clone is just one base off, so this is likely a read error. The rearrangement joins TRDV2 to TRDJ1, with D tentatively TRDD3 (5 bases). Germline V gene lookup returns CDR1 GEAIGNYY and CDR2 EKD. The CDR3 sequence is 17 residues long. Trimming removed 3 bases from V and 3 bases from J, with 22 bases in between. The CDR3 DNA sequence: TGTGCCTGTGACGGGCTTGGGGACCCAACTAATTCCGATAAACTCATCTTT. Residues: CACDGLGDPTNSDKLIF.

On this clone: A far bigger clonotype differs at one base, so this is likely a read error. The CDR3 DNA reads as TGTGCCTGTGACACCATCGGGGGATCCTACAGCTCCTGGGACACCCGACAGGTGTTTTTC. Its protein product is CACDTIGGSYSSWDTRQVFF. This chain uses TRDV2 with TRDJ3; D is perhaps TRDD3 (7 bases). Germline V gene lookup returns CDR1 GEAIGNYY and CDR2 EKD. The CDR3 sequence is 20 residues long.

By proportion, this clone is large (0.1 to 1%). The chain combines TRDV2 with TRDJ1, with TRDD3 matching 8 bases. CDR1 is GEAIGNYY, CDR2 EKD, per germline. The CDR3 is 18 amino acids. Trimming removed 3 bases from V and 0 bases from J; junction bases left unmatched: 14. The CDR3 DNA reads TGTGCCTGTGACTCCCTTCTTCACTCTGGGGGAGACACCGATAAACTCATCTTT. It codes for CACDSLLHSGGDTDKLIF.

This clone was observed a few times. J is TRDJ1 and V is TRDV1; D is tentatively TRDD2 or TRDD3 (5 bases each). Germline CDR1 and CDR2: TSWWSYY and QGS. This CDR3 has 21 residues. Trimming removed 2 bases from V and 0 bases from J, with 28 bases in between. The CDR3 region is CALGEFYLIFPEGRYTDKLIF. CDR3 DNA sequence: TGTGCTCTTGGGGAATTTTACTTGATCTTCCCCGAGGGGAGGTACACCGATAAACTCATCTTT.

Turning to this clone: The TCRdb protein, from a much larger clone, departs from this DNA's translation at residue 8, likely by read error; the protein shown derives from the DNA. The rearrangement uses TRDV1 and TRDJ1; TRDD3 matches 10 bases. J was trimmed by 3 bases and V by 0 bases; bases with no gene match: 10. The germline gives CDR1 TSWWSYY, CDR2 QGS. This CDR3 is built from 18 residues. Here the CDR3 reads CALGELWALGDPSDKLIF. For the CDR3, the DNA is TGTGCTCTTGGGGAACTATGGGCACTGGGGGATCCGTCCGATAAACTCATCTTT.

This chain uses TRDV1 with TRDJ1; TRDD3 is a possible D gene (6 bases). This CDR3 has 17 amino acids. Trimming removed 2 bases from V and 7 bases from J, with 23 bases in between. From germline, CDR1 is TSWWSYY and CDR2 QGS. The CDR3 sequence is CALGECPLQTGYPKLIF. CDR3 in DNA: TGTGCTCTTGGGGAATGCCCTTTACAAACTGGATACCCTAAACTCATCTTT.

By share, this clone counts as medium-sized. The CDR3 nucleotides read TGTGCCACACATCCTAACAGATCACCGGGGGGATACCTCACCGATAAACTCATCTTT. The encoded protein is CATHPNRSPGGYLTDKLIF. The gene calls are TRDV3 and TRDJ1; 9 nucleotides agree with TRDD3. Germline CDR1 is TVYSNPD and CDR2 is GDNSRS (reference sequence). This CDR3 comprises 19 residues. V lost 5 bases, J lost 1 base, and 23 bases stayed unmatched.

By proportion, this clone is medium-sized. This chain uses TRDV2 with TRDJ1, with TRDD3 matching over 11 bases. The CDR3 has 19 residues. The V and J ends lost 0 bases and 2 bases, in that order; junction bases with no gene match: 13. Germline values: CDR1 GEAIGNYY, CDR2 EKD. CDR3 region: CACDTVGGGYAFITDKLIF. The CDR3 DNA is TGTGCCTGTGACACCGTAGGTGGGGGATACGCGTTTATTACCGATAAACTCATCTTT.

As for this clone: This likely stems from a read error, as it lies one base from a far larger clone. The chain is built from TRDV3 and TRDJ1; tentative D call: TRDD2 (5 bases). This CDR3 is 18 amino acids long. The germline V and J ends were trimmed by 2 bases and 1 base, with 26 bases remaining between them. CDR1 and CDR2 (germline): TVYSNPD, GDNSRS (reference sequence). Here the CDR3 reads CAFRPTFTYLWCTDKLIF. CDR3 DNA: TGTGCCTTTCGACCCACCTTTACCTACTTATGGTGCACCGATAAACTCATCTTT.

A word on this clone: It is likely a read error: a sequence one base away is far more abundant. Other DNA sequences in this sample translate to the same CDR3. The chain combines TRDV2 with TRDJ1, with a tentative D call TRDD3 (5 bases). Germline CDR1 reads GEAIGNYY; CDR2 reads EKD. The CDR3 runs 14 residues. CDR3 DNA: TGTGCCTGTGACACGTGGGGTAACACTGATAAACTCATCTTT. Translation: CACDTWGNTDKLIF.

In this sample, this clone turned up a few times. This chain links TRDV1 with TRDJ1; 13 bases line up with TRDD3. This CDR3 region has 23 residues. From germline, CDR1 is TSWWSYY and CDR2 QGS. V dropped 1 base and J dropped 0; count of bases not matched to a gene: 20. The CDR3 sequence is CALGERAPDPYWGIRTYTDKLIF. CDR3 in DNA: TGTGCTCTTGGGGAACGGGCCCCCGATCCATACTGGGGGATACGCACGTACACCGATAAACTCATCTTT.

By share, this clone ranks as large (0.1 to 1%). The chain couples TRDV1 to TRDJ1; 11 bases are a match to TRDD3. The junction had 21 bases not matched to a gene; V was cut back by 3 bases and J by 0 bases. The CDR3 has 22 residues. CDR1 is TSWWSYY and CDR2 is QGS in the germline V gene. CDR3 sequence reads: CALGEPPLTYWGITLYTDKLIF. CDR3 bases: TGTGCTCTTGGGGAGCCTCCCCTTACCTACTGGGGGATAACCCTGTACACCGATAAACTCATCTTT.